This is a list of T cell receptor beta chains from one sample in a study of OX40 agonist ivuxolimab in advanced cancers. Clones were read by immunoSEQ multiplex PCR, and TCRdb kept only the in-frame ones, dropping some. The sample has fewer than 85,000 clones; more than 80% are singletons. The source was CD4+ or CD8+ T cells sorted from blood, collected in a trial of the OX40 agonist ivuxolimab. These receptors originate from an adult with an advanced solid tumor such as melanoma, head and neck, liver or kidney cancer. Both conserved end residues are part of each CDR3. Fields, in order: V gene, J gene, clone size, D gene, CDR3 protein, CDR3 DNA. D genes are given only for firm matches. Size tells how often a clone was seen (once, few, many) or the class of an expanded clone, and some rows leave it out.

TRBV29-1	TRBJ1-2	few	.	CSVWGLGYTF	TGCAGCGTTTGGGGACTAGGCTACACCTTC
TRBV15	TRBJ2-7	.	.	CATSRDTSLAGDEQYF	TGTGCCACCAGCAGAGATACTTCTTTGGCGGGCGACGAGCAGTACTTC
TRBV30	TRBJ2-1	.	TRBD2	CAWSPIWGTSGSRGEQFF	TGTGCCTGGAGTCCAATTTGGGGGACTAGCGGGAGTAGGGGTGAGCAGTTCTTC
TRBV9	TRBJ2-2	.	TRBD1	CASTGDRNAGELFF	TGTGCCAGCACCGGGGACAGGAACGCCGGGGAGCTGTTTTTT
TRBV18	TRBJ2-7	.	TRBD1	CASSPWTGGAAESYEQYF	TGTGCCAGCTCACCGTGGACAGGGGGCGCAGCGGAGAGCTACGAGCAGTACTTC
TRBV5-1	TRBJ1-5	.	TRBD1	CASSLGTGEDQPQHF	TGCGCCAGCAGCTTGGGGACAGGGGAAGATCAGCCCCAGCATTTT
TRBV19	TRBJ2-3	.	TRBD1	CASSTGTGKSDTQYF	TGTGCCAGTAGTACAGGGACAGGGAAGTCAGATACGCAGTATTTT
TRBV15	TRBJ2-1	.	.	CATSRDLAEQFF	TGTGCCACCAGCAGAGATTTGGCTGAGCAGTTCTTC
TRBV11-3	TRBJ2-5	.	TRBD1	CASSLLGAGGAETQYF	TGTGCCAGCAGCCTCCTCGGGGCAGGGGGCGCTGAGACCCAGTACTTC
TRBV19	TRBJ1-1	.	.	CASSIEGMPNTEAFF	TGTGCCAGTAGTATAGAGGGGATGCCGAACACTGAAGCTTTCTTT
TRBV5-1	TRBJ2-7	.	TRBD1	CASSLGQGIYEQYF	TGCGCCAGCAGCTTGGGACAGGGAATCTACGAGCAGTACTTC
TRBV5-1	TRBJ2-3	.	TRBD2	CASTLAYASGKTDTQYF	TGCGCCAGCACCTTGGCTTATGCTAGCGGGAAAACAGATACGCAGTATTTT
TRBV25-1	TRBJ1-2	few	.	CASYGAVGYGYTF	TGTGCCAGTTACGGGGCCGTCGGCTATGGCTACACCTTC
TRBV18	TRBJ1-1	.	TRBD1	CASSPGTGGTEAFF	TGTGCCAGCTCACCTGGGACAGGGGGGACTGAAGCTTTCTTT
TRBV6-1	TRBJ2-1	.	TRBD1	CASSENPRDRQFF	TGTGCCAGCAGTGAAAACCCGAGGGACAGACAGTTCTTC
TRBV11-3	TRBJ2-1	.	TRBD2	CASSSSGAPSRKFF	TGTGCCAGCAGCTCTAGCGGAGCTCCCAGTCGTAAGTTCTTC
TRBV20-1	TRBJ1-1	few	.	CSASSYTEAFF	TGCAGTGCTAGTTCGTACACTGAAGCTTTCTTT
TRBV25-1	TRBJ2-5	.	.	CASSEFGGRKTQYF	TGTGCCAGCAGTGAATTTGGGGGCAGGAAGACCCAGTACTTC
TRBV10-3	TRBJ2-1	few	.	CAISGVSREQFF	TGTGCCATCAGTGGTGTAAGTCGGGAGCAGTTCTTC
TRBV5-1	TRBJ2-7	.	.	CASSLRGRDTYEQYF	TGCGCCAGCAGCTTGAGGGGCAGGGACACCTACGAGCAGTACTTC
TRBV18	TRBJ2-1	.	.	CASSPPGAAPNEQFF	TGTGCCAGCTCACCACCGGGAGCCGCCCCCAATGAGCAGTTCTTC
TRBV19	TRBJ2-3	.	.	CASSRIGTDTQYF	TGTGCCAGTAGTCGTATCGGGACAGATACGCAGTATTTT
TRBV6-1	TRBJ1-1	.	.	CASSGGGTEAFF	TGTGCCAGCAGTGGAGGGGGTACTGAAGCTTTCTTT
TRBV6-6	TRBJ1-1	.	TRBD1	CASSPRDREAFF	TGTGCCAGCAGTCCCCGGGACAGGGAAGCTTTCTTT
TRBV2	TRBJ1-1	.	.	CASGRQQNTEAFF	TGTGCCAGCGGCCGACAGCAGAACACTGAAGCTTTCTTT
TRBV4-1	TRBJ2-5	.	TRBD2	CASSQDGPSGSGETQYF	TGCGCCAGCAGCCAAGATGGTCCTAGCGGGAGTGGGGAGACCCAGTACTTC